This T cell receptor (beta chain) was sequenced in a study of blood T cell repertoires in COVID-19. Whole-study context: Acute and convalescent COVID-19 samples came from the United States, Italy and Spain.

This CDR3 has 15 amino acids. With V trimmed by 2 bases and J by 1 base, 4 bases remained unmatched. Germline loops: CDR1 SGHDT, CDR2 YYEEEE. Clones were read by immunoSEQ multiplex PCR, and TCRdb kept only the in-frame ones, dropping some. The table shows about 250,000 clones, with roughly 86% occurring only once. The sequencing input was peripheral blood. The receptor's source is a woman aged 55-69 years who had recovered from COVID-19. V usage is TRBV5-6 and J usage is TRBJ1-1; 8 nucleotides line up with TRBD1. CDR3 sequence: CASSFSGTGNTEAFF. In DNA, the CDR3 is TGTGCCAGCAGCTTCTCCGGGACAGGGAACACTGAAGCTTTCTTT.